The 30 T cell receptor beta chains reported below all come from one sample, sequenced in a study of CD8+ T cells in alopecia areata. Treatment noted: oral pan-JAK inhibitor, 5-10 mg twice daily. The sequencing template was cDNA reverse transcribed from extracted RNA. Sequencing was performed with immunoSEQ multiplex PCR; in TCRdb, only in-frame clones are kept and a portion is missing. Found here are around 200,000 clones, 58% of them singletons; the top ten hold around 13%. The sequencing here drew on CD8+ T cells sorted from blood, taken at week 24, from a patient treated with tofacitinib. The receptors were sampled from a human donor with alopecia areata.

In nucleotides, the CDR3 is TGCGCCAGCAGCCAAGCTCAAAGCGACGGGGAGCTGTTTTTT. Translated, it gives CASSQAQSDGELFF. The rearrangement links TRBV4-3 to TRBJ2-2; D is unresolved. CDR1 and CDR2 (germline): LGHNA, YSLEER. Trimming pared 1 base from V and 7 bases from J, leaving 10 bases between. CDR3 length: 14 amino acids.

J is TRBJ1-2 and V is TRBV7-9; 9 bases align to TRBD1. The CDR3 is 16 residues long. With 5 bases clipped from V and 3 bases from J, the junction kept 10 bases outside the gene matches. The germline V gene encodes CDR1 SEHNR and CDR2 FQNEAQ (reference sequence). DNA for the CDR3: TGTGCCAGCAGCATCCGGGACAGGGAAAGACACTATGGCTACACCTTC. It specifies CASSIRDRERHYGYTF.

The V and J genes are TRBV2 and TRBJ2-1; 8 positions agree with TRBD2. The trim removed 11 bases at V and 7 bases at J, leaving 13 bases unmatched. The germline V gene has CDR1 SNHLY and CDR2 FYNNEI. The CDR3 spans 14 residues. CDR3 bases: TGTGCCTCCCCTCCCGGGACTAGAATTAATGAGCAGTTCTTC. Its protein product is CASPPGTRINEQFF.

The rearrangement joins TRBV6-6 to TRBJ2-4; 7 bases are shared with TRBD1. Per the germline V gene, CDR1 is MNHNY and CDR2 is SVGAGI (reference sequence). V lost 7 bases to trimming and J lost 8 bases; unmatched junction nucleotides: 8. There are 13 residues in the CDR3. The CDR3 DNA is TGTGCCAGCACCTTGGACAGGTCTTACATTCAGTACTTC. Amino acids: CASTLDRSYIQYF.

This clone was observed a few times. CDR3 sequence: CASSGVNEQFF. The CDR3 DNA follows: TGTGCCAGCAGTGGAGTCAATGAGCAGTTCTTC. This sequence joins TRBV6-6 and TRBJ2-1; D uncertain. Germline V gene sequence: CDR1 MNHNY, CDR2 SVGAGI (reference sequence). This CDR3 is 11 amino acids long. V lost 5 bases to trimming and J lost 6 bases, with 5 bases between them.

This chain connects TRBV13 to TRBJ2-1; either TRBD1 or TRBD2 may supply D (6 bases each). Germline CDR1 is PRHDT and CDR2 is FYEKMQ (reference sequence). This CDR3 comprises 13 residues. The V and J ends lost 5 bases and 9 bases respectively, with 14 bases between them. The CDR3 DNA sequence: TGTGCCAGCAGCCTTACGGGGGCGGGTGAGCAGTTCTTC. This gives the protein CASSLTGAGEQFF.

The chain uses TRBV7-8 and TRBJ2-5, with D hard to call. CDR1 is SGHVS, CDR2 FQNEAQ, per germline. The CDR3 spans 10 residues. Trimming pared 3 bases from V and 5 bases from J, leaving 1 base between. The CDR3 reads CASSFETQYF. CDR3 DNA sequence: TGTGCCAGCAGCTTCGAGACCCAGTACTTC. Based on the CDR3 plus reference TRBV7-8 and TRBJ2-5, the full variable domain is GAGVSQSPRYKVAKRGQDVALRCDPISGHVSLFWYQQALGQGPEFLTYFQNEAQLDKSGLPSDRFFAERPEGSVSTLKIQRTQQEDSAVYLCASSFETQYFGPGTRLLVL.

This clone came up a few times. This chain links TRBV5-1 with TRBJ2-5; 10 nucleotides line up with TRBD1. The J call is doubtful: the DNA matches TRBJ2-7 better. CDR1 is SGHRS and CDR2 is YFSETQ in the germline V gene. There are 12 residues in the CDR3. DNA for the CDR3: TGCGCCAGCGGGACAGGGGTCAACGAGCAGTACTTC. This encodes CASGTGVNEQYF.

Here the CDR3 DNA reads TGTGCCACCAGCGCTGCCTCAGGGCACCAGCCCCAGCATTTT. As protein: CATSAASGHQPQHF. The V gene is TRBV15, the J gene TRBJ1-5, with D perhaps TRBD1 (5 bases). There are 14 residues in the CDR3. Trimming took 5 bases from V and 7 from J, leaving 15 bases between them. Germline V CDR1 and CDR2: LNHNV, YYDKDF (reference sequence).

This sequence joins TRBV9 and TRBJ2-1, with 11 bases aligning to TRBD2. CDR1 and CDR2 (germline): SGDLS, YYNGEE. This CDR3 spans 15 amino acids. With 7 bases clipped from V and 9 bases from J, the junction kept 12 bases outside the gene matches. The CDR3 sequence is CASGLAGGPVGEQFF. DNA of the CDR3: TGTGCCAGCGGGTTAGCGGGGGGGCCTGTTGGTGAGCAGTTCTTC.

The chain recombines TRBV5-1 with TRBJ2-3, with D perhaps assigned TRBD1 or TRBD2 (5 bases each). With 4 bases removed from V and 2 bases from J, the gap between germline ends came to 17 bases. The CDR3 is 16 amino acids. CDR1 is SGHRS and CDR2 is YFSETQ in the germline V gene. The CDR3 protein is CASSRRDARSTDTQYF. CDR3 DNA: TGCGCCAGCAGCCGAAGGGACGCCCGATCCACAGATACGCAGTATTTT.

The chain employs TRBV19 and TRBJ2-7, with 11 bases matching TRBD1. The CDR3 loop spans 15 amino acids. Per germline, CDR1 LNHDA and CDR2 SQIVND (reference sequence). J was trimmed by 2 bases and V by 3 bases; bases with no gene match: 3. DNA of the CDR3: TGTGCCAGTAGTATGGGGACAGGGGGACCCTACGAGCAGTACTTC. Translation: CASSMGTGGPYEQYF.

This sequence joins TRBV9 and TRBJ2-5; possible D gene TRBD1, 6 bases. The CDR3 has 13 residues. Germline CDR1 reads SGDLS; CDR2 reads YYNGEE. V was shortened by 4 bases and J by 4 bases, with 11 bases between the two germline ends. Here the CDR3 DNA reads TGTGCCAGCAGCCTACAGGGAAGAGAGACCCAGTACTTC. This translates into CASSLQGRETQYF.

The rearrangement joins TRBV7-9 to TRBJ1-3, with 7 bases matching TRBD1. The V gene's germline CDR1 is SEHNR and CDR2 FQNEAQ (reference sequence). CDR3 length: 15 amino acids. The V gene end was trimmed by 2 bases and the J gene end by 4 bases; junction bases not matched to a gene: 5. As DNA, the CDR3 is TGTGCCAGCAGCTTACCCCGGACAGGCGGAAACACCATATATTTT. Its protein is CASSLPRTGGNTIYF.

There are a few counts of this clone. This CDR3 reads CASSQLAGNAYEQYF. The CDR3 nucleotides read TGTGCCAGCAGCCAACTAGCGGGGAATGCCTACGAGCAGTACTTC. V is TRBV7-2 and J is TRBJ2-7; the match to TRBD2 covers 10 bases. Germline V gene sequence: CDR1 SGHTA, CDR2 FQGNSA. Losses at the gene ends were 5 bases for V and 2 bases for J; bases not matched to a gene: 6. The CDR3 length is 15 residues.

The CDR3 spells CASMGGNFYSNQPQHF. The CDR3 DNA sequence: TGTGCCAGTATGGGGGGAAATTTTTATAGCAATCAGCCCCAGCATTTT. The chain uses TRBV19 and TRBJ1-5, with D maybe TRBD1 (5 bases). Germline-derived CDR1 and CDR2 are LNHDA and SQIVND (reference sequence). The germline V and J ends were trimmed by 7 bases and 0 bases, with 16 bases remaining between them. CDR3 length: 16 amino acids.

The CDR3 nucleotides are TGTGCCAGCAGCGCCAACAGGGGGATGGCGGCAGATACGCAGTATTTT. It specifies CASSANRGMAADTQYF. The chain recombines TRBV9 with TRBJ2-3; 8 nucleotides match TRBD1. There are 16 residues in the CDR3. J was trimmed by 4 bases and V by 3 bases; bases with no gene match: 10. Germline lookup yields CDR1 SGDLS and CDR2 YYNGEE.

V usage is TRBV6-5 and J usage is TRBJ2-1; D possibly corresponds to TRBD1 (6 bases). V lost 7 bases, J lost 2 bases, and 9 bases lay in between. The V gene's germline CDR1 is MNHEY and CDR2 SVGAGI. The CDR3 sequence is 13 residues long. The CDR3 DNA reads TGTGCCAGCACAACAGGGCCCTACAATGAGCAGTTCTTC. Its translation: CASTTGPYNEQFF.

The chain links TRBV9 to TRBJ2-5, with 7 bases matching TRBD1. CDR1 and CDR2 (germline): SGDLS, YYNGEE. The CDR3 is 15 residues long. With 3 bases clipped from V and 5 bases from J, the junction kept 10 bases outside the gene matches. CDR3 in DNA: TGTGCCAGCAGCGCCTCAACAGGGGCCCTGGAGACCCAGTACTTC. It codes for CASSASTGALETQYF.

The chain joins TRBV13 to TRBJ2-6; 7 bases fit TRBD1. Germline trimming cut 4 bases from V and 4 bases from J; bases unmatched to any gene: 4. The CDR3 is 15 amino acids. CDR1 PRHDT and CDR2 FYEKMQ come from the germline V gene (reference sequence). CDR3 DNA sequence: TGTGCCAGCAGCTCCGACAGGGCCGGGGCCAACGTCCTGACTTTC. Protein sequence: CASSSDRAGANVLTF.

The CDR3 bases are TGCGCCAGCAGCCCCCCTGAGAAAAACATTCAGTACTTC. This gives the protein CASSPPEKNIQYF. J is TRBJ2-4 and V is TRBV5-1; D is uncertain. The germline V and J ends were trimmed by 4 bases and 4 bases, with 9 bases remaining between them. The length of the CDR3 is 13 residues. Per germline, CDR1 SGHRS and CDR2 YFSETQ. The full variable domain, in which reference TRBV5-1 and TRBJ2-4 provide the parts outside the CDR3, is KAGVTQTPRYLIKTRGQQVTLSCSPISGHRSVSWYQQTPGQGLQFLFEYFSETQRNKGNFPGRFSGRQFSNSRSEMNVSTLELGDSALYLCASSPPEKNIQYFGAGTRLSVL.

The CDR3 here is CASSAEVATNEKLFF. CDR3 DNA sequence: TGTGCCAGCAGCGCGGAAGTTGCAACTAATGAAAAACTGTTTTTT. The V call is TRBV7-8, the J call TRBJ1-4, with no clear D. The ends were cut back, 5 bases at V and 0 bases at J, with 10 bases in the middle. The germline gives CDR1 SGHVS, CDR2 FQNEAQ. There are 15 residues in the CDR3.

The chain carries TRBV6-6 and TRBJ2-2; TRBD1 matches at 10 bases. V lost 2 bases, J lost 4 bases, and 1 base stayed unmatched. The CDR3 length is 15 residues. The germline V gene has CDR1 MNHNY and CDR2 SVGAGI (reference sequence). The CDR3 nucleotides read TGTGCCAGCAGTTACGGGACAGGGGCCACCGGGGAGCTGTTTTTT. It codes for CASSYGTGATGELFF.

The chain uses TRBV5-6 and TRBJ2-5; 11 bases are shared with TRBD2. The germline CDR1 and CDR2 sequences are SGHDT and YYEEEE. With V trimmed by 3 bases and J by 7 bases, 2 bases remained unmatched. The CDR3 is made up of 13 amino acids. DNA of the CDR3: TGTGCCAGCAGCTCCGGGACTAGCGGGACCCAGTACTTC. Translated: CASSSGTSGTQYF.

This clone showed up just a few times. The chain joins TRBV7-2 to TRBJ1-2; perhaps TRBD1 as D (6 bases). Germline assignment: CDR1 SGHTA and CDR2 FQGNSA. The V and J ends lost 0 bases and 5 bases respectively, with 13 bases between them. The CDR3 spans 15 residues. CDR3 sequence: CASSLAPVTGYGYTF. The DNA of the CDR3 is TGTGCCAGCAGCTTAGCACCTGTGACAGGATATGGCTACACCTTC.

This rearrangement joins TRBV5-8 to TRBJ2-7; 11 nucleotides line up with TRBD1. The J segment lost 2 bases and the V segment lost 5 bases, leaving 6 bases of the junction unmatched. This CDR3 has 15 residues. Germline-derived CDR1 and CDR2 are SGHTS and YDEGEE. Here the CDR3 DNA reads TGTGCCAGCAGGCTCGGGGGACAGGGGGCCTACGAGCAGTACTTC. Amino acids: CASRLGGQGAYEQYF.

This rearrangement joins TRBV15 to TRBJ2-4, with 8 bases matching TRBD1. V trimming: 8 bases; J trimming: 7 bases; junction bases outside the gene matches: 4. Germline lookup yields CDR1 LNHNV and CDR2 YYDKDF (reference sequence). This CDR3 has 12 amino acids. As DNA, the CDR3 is TGTGCCACCCAGACAGGGGAGAACATTCAGTACTTC. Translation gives CATQTGENIQYF.

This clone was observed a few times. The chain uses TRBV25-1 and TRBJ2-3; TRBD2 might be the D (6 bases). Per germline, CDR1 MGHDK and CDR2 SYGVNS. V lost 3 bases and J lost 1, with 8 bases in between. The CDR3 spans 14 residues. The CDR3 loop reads CASSEGGRTDTQYF. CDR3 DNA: TGTGCCAGCAGTGAGGGGGGACGCACAGATACGCAGTATTTT.

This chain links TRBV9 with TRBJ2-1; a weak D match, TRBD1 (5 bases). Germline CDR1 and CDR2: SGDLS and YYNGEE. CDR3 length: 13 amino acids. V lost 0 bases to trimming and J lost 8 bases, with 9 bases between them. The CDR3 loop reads CASSVARADEQFF. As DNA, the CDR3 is TGTGCCAGCAGCGTAGCCAGGGCGGATGAGCAGTTCTTC.

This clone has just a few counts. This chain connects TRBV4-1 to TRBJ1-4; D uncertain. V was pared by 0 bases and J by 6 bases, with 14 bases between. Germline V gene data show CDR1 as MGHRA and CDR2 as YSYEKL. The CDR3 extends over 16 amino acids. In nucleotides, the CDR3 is TGCGCCAGCAGCCAAGATCAGGAGTGGCCCCATGAAAAACTGTTTTTT. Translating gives CASSQDQEWPHEKLFF.